This TCR beta chain was obtained from a study of a mutant IDH1 vaccine in newly diagnosed glioma. Study summary: Earlier care involved radiotherapy, temozolomide, or both, and the majority received both.

This table comes from immunoSEQ multiplex PCR, and its TCRdb copy is limited to in-frame clones, with some not included. The data contain roughly 86,000 clones, just under 80% of them singletons. This CDR3 spans 13 amino acids. From germline, CDR1 is SGHTA and CDR2 FQGTGA. Deletions cut 6 bases from V and 5 bases from J, with 13 bases between. Time point reported: baseline, week 1 (first vaccination visit). Indicated treatment: pre-vaccination baseline after standard-of-care therapy. The chain couples TRBV7-3 to TRBJ2-5, with D perhaps TRBD2 (6 bases). The TCR sequence derives from a middle-aged man with glioma. Sample: PBMCs, taken from a glioma patient treated with radiotherapy, temozolomide or both. The CDR3 loop is CASSKGTWETQYF. The CDR3 nucleotides read TGTGCCAGCAGTAAAGGGACTTGGGAGACCCAGTACTTC.